This TCR beta chain is from a study of blood T cell repertoires in COVID-19. Study-level background: Researchers got acute and convalescent COVID-19 samples from the United States, Italy and Spain. Sample material is recorded as cDNA or gDNA derived from T cells, B-cell-depleted T cells, or PBMCs.

This clone was seen just once. The CDR3 runs to 16 residues. V shed 4 bases and J 7 bases; nucleotides not matched to a gene: 14. Germline values: CDR1 SGHDT, CDR2 YYEEEE. Per the study methods: Nucleated cell counts were estimated from reference gene primer amplification. Generated by immunoSEQ multiplex PCR, the TCRdb table keeps only in-frame clones and is missing some. That table furnishes V, J and clone size, whereas the DNA furnished D and trimming. The table lists 90,000 or so clones, around 84% of them singletons. Sequenced material: peripheral blood. This sequence was found in a man aged 60 to 69 with acute or convalescent COVID-19. This chain joins TRBV5-6 and TRBJ2-1; 7 bases agree with TRBD1. The CDR3 DNA reads as TGTGCCAGCAGCACCCCGGACAGGTTGGGCTCGAATGAGCAGTTCTTC. This encodes CASSTPDRLGSNEQFF.